Listed below are T cell receptor beta chains from one sample, sequenced in a study of T cell changes during pregnancy in multiple sclerosis. The assay was immunoSEQ multiplex PCR, and TCRdb's table has in-frame clones only and misses some. The sample carries 45,000 to 55,000 clones, roughly 90% recorded once. This material consisted of peripheral blood, taken in the first trimester of pregnancy. The receptors come from a female donor with multiple sclerosis, enrolled in a pregnancy study. CDR3s leave out the opening cysteine and the closing phenylalanine or tryptophan. The size field is filled for only some rows; it gives once, few, many or a size class.

clone_size	v_call	j_call	cdr3_aa
.	TRBV2	TRBJ2-1	ASSHYNEQF
.	TRBV4-1	TRBJ2-1	ASSPTGLAGGLSYNEQF
.	TRBV30	TRBJ1-2	ASKQRPGGYT
.	TRBV2	TRBJ1-2	ASRLRQAQFYGYT
.	TRBV6-5	TRBJ2-5	ASSYSTGDSQETQY
.	TRBV7-7	TRBJ2-2	ASSLGGPTNTGELF
.	TRBV5-1	TRBJ2-7	ASSRETSGTYEQY
.	TRBV4-2	TRBJ2-1	ASSQGTSGGANEQF
.	TRBV6-6	TRBJ2-7	ASSYSKALVYEQY
.	TRBV4-3	TRBJ1-6	ASSQDPGYSPLH
.	TRBV7-3	TRBJ1-1	ASRTGQNTEAF
.	TRBV7-3	TRBJ2-3	ASSRSGQATDTQY
.	TRBV9	TRBJ2-7	ASSVDPGTSGGKRGSEQY
.	TRBV10-2	TRBJ1-6	ASSDLQGGLSPLH
.	TRBV11-3	TRBJ1-2	ASSSTPTRGRVGYT
.	TRBV5-1	TRBJ2-7	ASSVRGLEEQY
.	TRBV10-2	TRBJ1-2	ASGGSRGGANYGYT
.	TRBV5-1	TRBJ1-2	ASSFRSGQGKEGYT
.	TRBV5-1	TRBJ1-1	ASSSQSHRGTEAF
.	TRBV6-6	TRBJ1-1	ASGPYTEAF
once	TRBV11-1	TRBJ2-3	ASSSGLEVTQY
once	TRBV11-3	TRBJ2-2	ASSPRGTGELF
.	TRBV6-4	TRBJ2-3	ASSAGDPGTDTQY
once	TRBV18	TRBJ2-7	ASSPAGILYEQY
.	TRBV7-9	TRBJ1-1	ASSLSLSGNTEAF
once	TRBV7-9	TRBJ1-2	ASSFSRRQGGRGYT
.	TRBV29-1	TRBJ1-5	SVVVRGNQPQH
once	TRBV18	TRBJ1-2	ASSPAQGGYT
.	TRBV7-8	TRBJ1-2	ASSFRDREGYGYT
.	TRBV9	TRBJ2-1	ASSVRDSYNEQF
once	TRBV27	TRBJ2-4	ASSLSVPIRGENIQY
.	TRBV5-1	TRBJ1-1	ASSSADSTEAF
.	TRBV7-7	TRBJ2-3	ASSKGGGFTDTQY
.	TRBV5-1	TRBJ1-1	ASTNLRGSGTEAF
.	TRBV2	TRBJ1-6	ASSGGEFSPLH
.	TRBV5-1	TRBJ1-2	ASSAPTDGYT
.	TRBV28	TRBJ1-5	ASSLLAGNQPQH
.	TRBV5-1	TRBJ1-2	ASSPTTNYGYT
.	TRBV30	TRBJ2-6	AWRDRGPPGANVLT
.	TRBV5-6	TRBJ2-3	ASSLKLATSTDTQY
.	TRBV7-3	TRBJ1-1	ASSGQGNTEAF
once	TRBV5-1	TRBJ2-5	ASSPPASGGQETQY
.	TRBV4-3	TRBJ2-7	ASSRDERSEQY
.	TRBV10-1	TRBJ2-3	ASSEGGRVEDTQY
.	TRBV6-5	TRBJ1-5	ASSSDRVYSNQPQH
.	TRBV7-2	TRBJ1-1	ASSFSTQVEAF
.	TRBV4-1	TRBJ2-1	ASSQRDDRGSYNEQF
.	TRBV27	TRBJ2-3	ASRGFWSGGTDTQY
.	TRBV6-6	TRBJ1-1	ASTPRLPTISAEAF
.	TRBV7-6	TRBJ2-7	ASSLAPDPTAVYEQY
.	TRBV6-5	TRBJ2-7	ASSCPGAHEQY
.	TRBV15	TRBJ2-5	ATSRVETAQETQY
.	TRBV5-4	TRBJ2-1	ASSSLAGGLNEQF
.	TRBV18	TRBJ1-2	ASSTPGQLPYGYT
.	TRBV21-1	TRBJ2-7	ASSKIGGEQY